Sequencing of this T cell receptor (beta chain) was carried out in a study of graft-versus-host responses after intestinal transplantation. Turning to the study itself: Recipients had multivisceral, liver-intestinal, or isolated intestinal transplants.

A note on this clone: What it binds is not known.

General study findings and limits: Early post-transplant HvG declines tracked with peak circulating GvH clone levels. Where graft-donor T cell macrochimerism was present, patients had high graft-versus-host to host-versus-graft clonal ratios in allografts.

Assay: immunoSEQ multiplex PCR; the TCRdb copy retains only in-frame clones and omits some. The sample carries about 86,000 clones, around nine tenths recorded once. Trimming pared 3 bases from V and 0 bases from J, leaving 9 bases between. This CDR3 comprises 15 residues. Per germline, CDR1 KGHSH and CDR2 LQKENI. The source is a human donor who received an intestinal transplant. The source was unstimulated CD8+ T cells sorted from spleen or lymph node cells, collected before intestinal transplant. The V and J genes are TRBV18 and TRBJ1-3; D might be TRBD1 (5 bases). CDR3 protein: CASSPTELSGNTIYF. The CDR3, as DNA: TGTGCCAGCTCACCGACAGAGCTCTCTGGAAACACCATATATTTT.